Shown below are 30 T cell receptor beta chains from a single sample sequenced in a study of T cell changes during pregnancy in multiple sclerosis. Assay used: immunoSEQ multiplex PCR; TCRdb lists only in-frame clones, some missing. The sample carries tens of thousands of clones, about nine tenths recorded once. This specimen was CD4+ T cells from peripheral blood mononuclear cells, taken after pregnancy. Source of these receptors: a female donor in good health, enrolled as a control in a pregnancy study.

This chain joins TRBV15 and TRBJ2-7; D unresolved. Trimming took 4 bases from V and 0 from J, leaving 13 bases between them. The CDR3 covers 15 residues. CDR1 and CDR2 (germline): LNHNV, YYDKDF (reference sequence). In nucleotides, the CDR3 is TGTGCCACCAGCACCCGTAGCCCTGGCTCCTACGAGCAGTACTTC. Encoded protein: CATSTRSPGSYEQYF.

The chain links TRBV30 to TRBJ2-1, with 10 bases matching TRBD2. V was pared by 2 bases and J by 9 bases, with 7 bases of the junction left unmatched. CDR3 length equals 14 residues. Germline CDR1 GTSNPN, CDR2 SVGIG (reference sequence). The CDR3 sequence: CAWSRASGGGEQFF. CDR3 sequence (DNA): TGTGCCTGGAGTCGGGCTAGCGGGGGCGGTGAGCAGTTCTTC.

The CDR3 sequence: CAWSAGKLTGEQYF. Written as DNA, the CDR3 is TGTGCCTGGAGTGCGGGGAAATTAACGGGGGAGCAGTACTTC. The chain links TRBV30 to TRBJ2-7, with D maybe TRBD2 (5 bases). The CDR3 runs 14 residues. Trimming pared 1 base from V and 7 bases from J, leaving 17 bases between. The germline CDR1 and CDR2 sequences are GTSNPN and SVGIG (reference sequence).

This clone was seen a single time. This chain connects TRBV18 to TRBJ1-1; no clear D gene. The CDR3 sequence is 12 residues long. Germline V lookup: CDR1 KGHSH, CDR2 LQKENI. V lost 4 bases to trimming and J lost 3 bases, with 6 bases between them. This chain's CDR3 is CASSRSDTEAFF. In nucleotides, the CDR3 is TGTGCCAGCTCACGTTCGGACACTGAAGCTTTCTTT.

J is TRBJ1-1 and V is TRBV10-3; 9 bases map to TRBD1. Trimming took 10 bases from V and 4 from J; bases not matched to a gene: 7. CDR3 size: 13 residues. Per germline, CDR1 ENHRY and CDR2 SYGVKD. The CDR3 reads CATQTGGGTEAFF. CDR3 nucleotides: TGTGCCACGCAGACAGGGGGTGGCACTGAAGCTTTCTTT.

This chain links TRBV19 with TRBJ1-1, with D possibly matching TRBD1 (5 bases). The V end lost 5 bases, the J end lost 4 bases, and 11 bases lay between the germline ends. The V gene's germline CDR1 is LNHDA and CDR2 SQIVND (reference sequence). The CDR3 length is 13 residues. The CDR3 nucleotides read TGTGCCAGTAGTCAGGGCGCTGGCACTGAAGCTTTCTTT. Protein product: CASSQGAGTEAFF.

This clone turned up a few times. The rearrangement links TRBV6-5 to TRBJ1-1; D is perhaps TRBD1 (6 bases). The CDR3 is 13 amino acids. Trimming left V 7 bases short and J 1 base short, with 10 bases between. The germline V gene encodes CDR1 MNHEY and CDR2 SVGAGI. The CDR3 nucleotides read TGTGCCAGCAAAGTACAGGGGAACACTGAAGCTTTCTTT. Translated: CASKVQGNTEAFF.

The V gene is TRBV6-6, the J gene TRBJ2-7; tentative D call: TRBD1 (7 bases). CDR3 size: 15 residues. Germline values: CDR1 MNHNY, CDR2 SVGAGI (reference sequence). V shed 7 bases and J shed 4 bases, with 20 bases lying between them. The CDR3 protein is CASTRLGGGQYEQYF. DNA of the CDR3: TGTGCCAGCACCCGACTAGGAGGGGGCCAATACGAGCAGTACTTC.

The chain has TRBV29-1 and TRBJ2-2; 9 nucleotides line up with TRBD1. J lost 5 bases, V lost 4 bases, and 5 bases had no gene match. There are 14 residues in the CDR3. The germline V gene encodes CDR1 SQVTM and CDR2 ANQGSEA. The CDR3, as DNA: TGCAGCGTTGGTACAGGGGGCAGGACCGGGGAGCTGTTTTTT. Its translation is CSVGTGGRTGELFF.

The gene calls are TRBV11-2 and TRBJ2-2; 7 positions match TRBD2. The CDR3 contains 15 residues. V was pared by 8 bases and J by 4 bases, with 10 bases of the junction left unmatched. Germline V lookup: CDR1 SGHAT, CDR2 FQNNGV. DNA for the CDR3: TGTGCCAGCCCTCTGCCTGGCGGGAGCACCGGGGAGCTGTTTTTT. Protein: CASPLPGGSTGELFF.

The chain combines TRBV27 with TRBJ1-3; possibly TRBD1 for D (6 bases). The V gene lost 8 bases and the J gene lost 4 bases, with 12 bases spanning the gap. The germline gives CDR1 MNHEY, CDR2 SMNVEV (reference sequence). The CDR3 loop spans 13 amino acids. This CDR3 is CASGTGLGNTIYF. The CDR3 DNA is TGTGCCAGCGGTACAGGGTTGGGAAACACCATATATTTT.

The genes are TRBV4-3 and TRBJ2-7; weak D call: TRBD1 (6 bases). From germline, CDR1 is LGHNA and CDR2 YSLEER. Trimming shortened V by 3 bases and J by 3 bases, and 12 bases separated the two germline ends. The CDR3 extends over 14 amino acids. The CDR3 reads CASSQPRGSYEQYF. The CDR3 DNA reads TGCGCCAGCAGCCAGCCCAGGGGAAGCTACGAGCAGTACTTC.

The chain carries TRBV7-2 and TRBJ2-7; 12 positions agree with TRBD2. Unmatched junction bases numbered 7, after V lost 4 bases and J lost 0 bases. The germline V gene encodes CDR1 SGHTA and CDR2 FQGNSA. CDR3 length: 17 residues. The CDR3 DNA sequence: TGTGCCAGCAGCTCAGAACTAGCGGGGGGACACTCCTACGAGCAGTACTTC. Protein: CASSSELAGGHSYEQYF.

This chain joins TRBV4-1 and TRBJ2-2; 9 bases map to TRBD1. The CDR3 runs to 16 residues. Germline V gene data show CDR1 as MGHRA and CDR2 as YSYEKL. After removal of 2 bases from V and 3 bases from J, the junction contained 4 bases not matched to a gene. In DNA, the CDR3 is TGCGCCAGCAGCCAATTGGACAGGGGATACACCGGGGAGCTGTTTTTT. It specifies CASSQLDRGYTGELFF.

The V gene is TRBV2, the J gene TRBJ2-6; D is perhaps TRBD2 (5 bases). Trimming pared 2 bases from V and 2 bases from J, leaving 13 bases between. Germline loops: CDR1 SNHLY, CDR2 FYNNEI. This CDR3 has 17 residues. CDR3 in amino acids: CASSEPLAGAGANVLTF. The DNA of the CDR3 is TGTGCCAGCAGTGAACCGTTGGCCGGGGCTGGGGCCAACGTCCTGACTTTC.

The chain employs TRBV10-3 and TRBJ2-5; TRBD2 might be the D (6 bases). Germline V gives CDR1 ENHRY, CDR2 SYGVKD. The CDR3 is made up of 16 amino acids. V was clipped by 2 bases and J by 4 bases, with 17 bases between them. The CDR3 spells CAISEPFAGTGETQYF. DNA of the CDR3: TGTGCCATCAGTGAGCCCTTCGCCGGGACTGGAGAGACCCAGTACTTC.

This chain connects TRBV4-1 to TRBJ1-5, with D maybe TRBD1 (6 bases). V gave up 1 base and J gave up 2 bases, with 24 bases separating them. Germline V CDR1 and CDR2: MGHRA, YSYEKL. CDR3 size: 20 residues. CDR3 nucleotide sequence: TGCGCCAGCAGCCAAGTAATTACAGGGATGAGGATTCGAGGCAATCAGCCCCAGCATTTT. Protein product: CASSQVITGMRIRGNQPQHF.

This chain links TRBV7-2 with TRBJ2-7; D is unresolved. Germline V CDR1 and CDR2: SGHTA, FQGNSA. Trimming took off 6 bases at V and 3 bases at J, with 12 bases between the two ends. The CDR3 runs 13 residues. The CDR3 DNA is TGTGCCAGCAGTCAATTGGTCGGCTACGAGCAGTACTTC. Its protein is CASSQLVGYEQYF.

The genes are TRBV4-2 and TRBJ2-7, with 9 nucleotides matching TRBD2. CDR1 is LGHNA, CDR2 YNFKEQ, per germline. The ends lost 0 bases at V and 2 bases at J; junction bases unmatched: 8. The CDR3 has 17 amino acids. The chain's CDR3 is CASSQDLGTSRTYEQYF. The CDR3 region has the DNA TGTGCCAGCAGCCAAGATCTTGGGACTAGCCGAACCTACGAGCAGTACTTC.

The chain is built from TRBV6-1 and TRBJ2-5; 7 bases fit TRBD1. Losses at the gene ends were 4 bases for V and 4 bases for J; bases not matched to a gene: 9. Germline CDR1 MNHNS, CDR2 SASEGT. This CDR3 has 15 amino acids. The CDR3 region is CASSVVGGSGETQYF. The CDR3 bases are TGTGCCAGCAGTGTTGTAGGGGGCTCCGGAGAGACCCAGTACTTC.

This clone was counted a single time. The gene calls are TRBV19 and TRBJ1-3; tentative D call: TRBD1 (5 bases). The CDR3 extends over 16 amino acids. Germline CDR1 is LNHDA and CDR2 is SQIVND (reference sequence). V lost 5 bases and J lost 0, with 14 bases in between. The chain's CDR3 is CASSGTLSASGNTIYF. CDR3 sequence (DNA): TGTGCCAGTAGTGGGACTTTATCCGCCTCTGGAAACACCATATATTTT.

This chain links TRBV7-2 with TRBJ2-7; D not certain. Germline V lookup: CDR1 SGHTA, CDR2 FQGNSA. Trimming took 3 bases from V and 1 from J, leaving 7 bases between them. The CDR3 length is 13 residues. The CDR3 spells CASSLFISYEQYF. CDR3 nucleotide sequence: TGTGCCAGCAGCTTGTTTATTTCCTACGAGCAGTACTTC. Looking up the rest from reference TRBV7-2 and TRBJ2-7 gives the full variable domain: GAGVSQSPSNKVTEKGKDVELRCDPISGHTALYWYRQSLGQGLEFLIYFQGNSAPDKSGLPSDRFSAERTGGSVSTLTIQRTQQEDSAVYLCASSLFISYEQYFGPGTRLTVT.

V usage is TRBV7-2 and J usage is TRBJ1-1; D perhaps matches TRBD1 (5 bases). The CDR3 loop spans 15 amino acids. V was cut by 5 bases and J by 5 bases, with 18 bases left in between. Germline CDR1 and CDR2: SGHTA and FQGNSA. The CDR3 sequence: CASSPGMAGGTEAFF. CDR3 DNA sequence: TGTGCCAGCAGCCCAGGGATGGCGGGAGGTACTGAAGCTTTCTTT.

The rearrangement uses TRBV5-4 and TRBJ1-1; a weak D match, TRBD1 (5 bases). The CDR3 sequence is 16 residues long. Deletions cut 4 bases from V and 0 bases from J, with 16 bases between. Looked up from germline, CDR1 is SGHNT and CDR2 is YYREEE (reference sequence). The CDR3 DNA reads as TGTGCCAGCAGCCCCTATATAACAGGCCTGAACACTGAAGCTTTCTTT. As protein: CASSPYITGLNTEAFF.

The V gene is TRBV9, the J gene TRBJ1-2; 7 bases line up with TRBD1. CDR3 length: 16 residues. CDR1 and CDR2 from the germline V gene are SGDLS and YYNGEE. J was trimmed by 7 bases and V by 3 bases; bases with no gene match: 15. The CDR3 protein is CASSGQGLADLGGYTF. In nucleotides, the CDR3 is TGTGCCAGCAGCGGACAGGGACTTGCCGACCTTGGTGGCTACACCTTC.

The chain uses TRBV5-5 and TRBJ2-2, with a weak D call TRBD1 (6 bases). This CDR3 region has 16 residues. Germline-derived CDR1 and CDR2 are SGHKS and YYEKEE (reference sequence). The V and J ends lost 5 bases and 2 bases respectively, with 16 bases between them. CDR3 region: CASSPSRQVNTGELFF. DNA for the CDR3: TGTGCCAGCAGTCCCTCTCGACAGGTTAACACCGGGGAGCTGTTTTTT.

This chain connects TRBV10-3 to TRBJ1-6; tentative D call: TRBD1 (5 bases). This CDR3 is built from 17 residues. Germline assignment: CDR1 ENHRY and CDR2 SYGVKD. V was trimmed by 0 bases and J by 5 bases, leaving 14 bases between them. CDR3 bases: TGTGCCATCAGTGAGTCGATCCAGGGAACTAATAATTCACCCCTCCACTTT. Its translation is CAISESIQGTNNSPLHF.

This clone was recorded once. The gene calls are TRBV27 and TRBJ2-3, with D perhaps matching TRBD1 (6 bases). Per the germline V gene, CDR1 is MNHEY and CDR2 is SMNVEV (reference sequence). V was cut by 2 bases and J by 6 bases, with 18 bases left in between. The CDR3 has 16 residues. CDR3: CASSLPTEGGIDTQYF. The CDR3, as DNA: TGTGCCAGCAGTTTACCGACAGAAGGGGGTATCGATACGCAGTATTTT.

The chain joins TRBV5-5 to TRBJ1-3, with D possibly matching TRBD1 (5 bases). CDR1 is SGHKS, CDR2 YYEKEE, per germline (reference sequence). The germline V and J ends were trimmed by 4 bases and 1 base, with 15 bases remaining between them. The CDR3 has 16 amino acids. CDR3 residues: CASSHIKTVSGNTIYF. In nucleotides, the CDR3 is TGTGCCAGCAGCCACATAAAGACAGTTTCTGGAAACACCATATATTTT.

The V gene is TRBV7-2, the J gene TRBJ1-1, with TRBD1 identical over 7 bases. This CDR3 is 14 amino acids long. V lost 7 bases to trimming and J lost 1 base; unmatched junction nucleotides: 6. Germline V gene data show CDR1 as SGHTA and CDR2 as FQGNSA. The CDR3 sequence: CASKPGTANTEAFF. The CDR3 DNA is TGTGCCAGCAAACCCGGGACAGCGAACACTGAAGCTTTCTTT.